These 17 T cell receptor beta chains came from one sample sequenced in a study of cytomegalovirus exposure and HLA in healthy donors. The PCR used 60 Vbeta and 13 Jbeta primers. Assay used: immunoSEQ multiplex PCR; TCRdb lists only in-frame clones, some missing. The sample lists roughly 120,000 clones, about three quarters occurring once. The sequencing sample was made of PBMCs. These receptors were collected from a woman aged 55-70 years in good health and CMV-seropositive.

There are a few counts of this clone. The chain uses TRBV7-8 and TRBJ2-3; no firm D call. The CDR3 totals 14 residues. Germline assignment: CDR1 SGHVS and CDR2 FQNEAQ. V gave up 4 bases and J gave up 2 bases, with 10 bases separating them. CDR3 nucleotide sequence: TGTGCCAGCAGCTATAGACTTGACACAGATACGCAGTATTTT. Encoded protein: CASSYRLDTDTQYF. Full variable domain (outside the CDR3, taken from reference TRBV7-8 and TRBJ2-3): GAGVSQSPRYKVAKRGQDVALRCDPISGHVSLFWYQQALGQGPEFLTYFQNEAQLDKSGLPSDRFFAERPEGSVSTLKIQRTQQEDSAVYLCASSYRLDTDTQYFGPGTRLTVL.

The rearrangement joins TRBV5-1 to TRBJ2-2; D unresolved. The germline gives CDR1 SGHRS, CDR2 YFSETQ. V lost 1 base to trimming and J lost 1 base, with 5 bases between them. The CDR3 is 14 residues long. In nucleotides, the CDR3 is TGCGCCAGCAGCTTGCCTTTGAACACCGGGGAGCTGTTTTTT. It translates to CASSLPLNTGELFF.

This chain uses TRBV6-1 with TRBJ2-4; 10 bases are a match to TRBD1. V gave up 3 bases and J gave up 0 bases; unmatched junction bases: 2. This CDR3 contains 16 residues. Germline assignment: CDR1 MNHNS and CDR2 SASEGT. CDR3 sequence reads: CASSDRQGAAKNIQYF. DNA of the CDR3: TGTGCCAGCAGTGACCGACAGGGGGCAGCCAAAAACATTCAGTACTTC.

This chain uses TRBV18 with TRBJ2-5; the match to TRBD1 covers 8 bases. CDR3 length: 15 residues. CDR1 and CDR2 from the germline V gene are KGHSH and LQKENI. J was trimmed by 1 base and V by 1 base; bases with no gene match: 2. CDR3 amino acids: CASSPRTGGQETQYF. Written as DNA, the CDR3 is TGTGCCAGCTCACCACGTACAGGGGGCCAAGAGACCCAGTACTTC.

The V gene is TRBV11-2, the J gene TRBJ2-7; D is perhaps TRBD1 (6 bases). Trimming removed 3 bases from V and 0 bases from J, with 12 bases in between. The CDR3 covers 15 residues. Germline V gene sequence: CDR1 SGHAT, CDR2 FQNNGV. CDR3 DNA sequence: TGTGCCAGCAGCTTCCGGGACATGAGCTCCTACGAGCAGTACTTC. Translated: CASSFRDMSSYEQYF.

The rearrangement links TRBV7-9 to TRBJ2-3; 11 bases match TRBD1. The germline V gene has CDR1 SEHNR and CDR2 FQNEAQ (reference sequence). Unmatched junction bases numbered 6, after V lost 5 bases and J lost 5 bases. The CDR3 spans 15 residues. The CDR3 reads CASSPRTGGGDTQYF. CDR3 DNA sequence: TGTGCCAGCAGCCCGAGGACAGGGGGCGGAGATACGCAGTATTTT.

The CDR3 here is CASSVDPTGGGETQYF. The CDR3 bases are TGTGCCAGCAGCGTTGATCCGACAGGGGGAGGAGAGACCCAGTACTTC. The J gene is TRBJ2-5, the V gene TRBV9; 9 bases are a match to TRBD1. The V segment lost 2 bases and the J segment 4 bases; nucleotides outside the gene matches: 9. Germline V gene sequence: CDR1 SGDLS, CDR2 YYNGEE. The CDR3 has 16 amino acids. Full variable domain (outside the CDR3, taken from reference TRBV9 and TRBJ2-5): DSGVTQTPKHLITATGQRVTLRCSPRSGDLSVYWYQQSLDQGLQFLIQYYNGEERAKGNILERFSAQQFPDLHSELNLSSLELGDSALYFCASSVDPTGGGETQYFGPGTRLLVL.

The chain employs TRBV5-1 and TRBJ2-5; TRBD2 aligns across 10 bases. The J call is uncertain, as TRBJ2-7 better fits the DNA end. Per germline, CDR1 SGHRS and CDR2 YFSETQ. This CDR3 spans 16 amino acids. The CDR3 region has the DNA TGCGCCAGCAGCGTTTCTAGCGGGAGTGGGTACTACGAGCAGTACTTC. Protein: CASSVSSGSGYYEQYF.

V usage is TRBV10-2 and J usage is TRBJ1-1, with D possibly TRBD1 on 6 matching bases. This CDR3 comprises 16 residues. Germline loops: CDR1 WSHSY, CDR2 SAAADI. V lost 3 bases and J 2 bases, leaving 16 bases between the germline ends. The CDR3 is CASSDTQGKLNTEAFF. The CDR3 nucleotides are TGCGCCAGCAGTGATACACAGGGAAAACTAAACACTGAAGCTTTCTTT.

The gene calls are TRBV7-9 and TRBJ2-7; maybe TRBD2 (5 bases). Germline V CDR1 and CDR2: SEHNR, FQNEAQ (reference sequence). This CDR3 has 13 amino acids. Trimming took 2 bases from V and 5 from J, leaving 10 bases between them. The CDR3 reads CASSLSERDEQYF. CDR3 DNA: TGTGCCAGCAGCTTAAGTGAGAGGGACGAGCAGTACTTC.

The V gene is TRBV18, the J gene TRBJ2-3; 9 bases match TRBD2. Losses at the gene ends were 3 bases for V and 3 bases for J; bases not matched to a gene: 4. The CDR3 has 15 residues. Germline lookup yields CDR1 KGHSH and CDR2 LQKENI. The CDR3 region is CASSPDSGGTDTQYF. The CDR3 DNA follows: TGTGCCAGCTCACCGGATAGCGGGGGTACAGATACGCAGTATTTT.

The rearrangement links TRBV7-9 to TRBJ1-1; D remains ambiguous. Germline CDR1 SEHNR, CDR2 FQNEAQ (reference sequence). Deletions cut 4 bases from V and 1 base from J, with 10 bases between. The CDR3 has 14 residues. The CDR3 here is CASSSAGGNTEAFF. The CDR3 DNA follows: TGTGCCAGCAGCTCGGCGGGAGGGAACACTGAAGCTTTCTTT.

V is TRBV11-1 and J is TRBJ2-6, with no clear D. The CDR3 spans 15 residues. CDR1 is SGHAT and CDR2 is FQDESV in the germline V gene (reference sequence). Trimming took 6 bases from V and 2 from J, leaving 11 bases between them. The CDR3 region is CASSSSLPGANVLTF. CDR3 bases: TGTGCCAGCAGTTCGAGCCTTCCTGGGGCCAACGTCCTGACTTTC.

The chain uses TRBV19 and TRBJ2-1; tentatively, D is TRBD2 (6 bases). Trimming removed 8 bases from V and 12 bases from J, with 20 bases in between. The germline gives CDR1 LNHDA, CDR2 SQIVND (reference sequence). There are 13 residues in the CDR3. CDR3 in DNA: TGTGCCAGTTGTCCCGGGACTCTCCCCGGGCAGTTCTTC. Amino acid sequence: CASCPGTLPGQFF.

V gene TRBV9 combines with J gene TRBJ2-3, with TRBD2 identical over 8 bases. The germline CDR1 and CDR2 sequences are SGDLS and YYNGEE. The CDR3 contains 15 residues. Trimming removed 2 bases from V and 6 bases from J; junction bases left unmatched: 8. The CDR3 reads CASSVSGGGRDTQYF. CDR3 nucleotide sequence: TGTGCCAGCAGCGTCTCCGGGGGGGGCCGGGATACGCAGTATTTT.

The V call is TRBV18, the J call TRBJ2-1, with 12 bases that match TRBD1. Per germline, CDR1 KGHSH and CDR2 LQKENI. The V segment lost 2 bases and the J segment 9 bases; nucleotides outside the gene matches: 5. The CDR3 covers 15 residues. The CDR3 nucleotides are TGTGCCAGCTCACCAAGGGACAGGGGGCCTTCTGAGCAGTTCTTC. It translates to CASSPRDRGPSEQFF.

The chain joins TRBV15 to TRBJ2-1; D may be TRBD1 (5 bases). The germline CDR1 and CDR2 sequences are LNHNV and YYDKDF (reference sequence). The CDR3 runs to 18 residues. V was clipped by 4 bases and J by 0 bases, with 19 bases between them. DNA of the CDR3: TGTGCCACCAGCACCACGACTTCACAGGAAATCTCCTACAATGAGCAGTTCTTC. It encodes CATSTTTSQEISYNEQFF.